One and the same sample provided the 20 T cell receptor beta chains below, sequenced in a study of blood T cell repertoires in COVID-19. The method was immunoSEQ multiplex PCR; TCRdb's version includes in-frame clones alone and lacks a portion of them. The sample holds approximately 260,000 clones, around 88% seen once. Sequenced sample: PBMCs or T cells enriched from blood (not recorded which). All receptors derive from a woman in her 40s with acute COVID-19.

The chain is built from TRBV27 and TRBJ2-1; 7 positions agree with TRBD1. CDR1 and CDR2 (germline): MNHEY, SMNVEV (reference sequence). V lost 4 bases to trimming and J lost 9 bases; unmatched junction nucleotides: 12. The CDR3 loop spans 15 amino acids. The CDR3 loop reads CASSSGTVMHTEQFF. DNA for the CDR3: TGTGCCAGCAGTTCCGGGACAGTCATGCACACTGAGCAGTTCTTC.

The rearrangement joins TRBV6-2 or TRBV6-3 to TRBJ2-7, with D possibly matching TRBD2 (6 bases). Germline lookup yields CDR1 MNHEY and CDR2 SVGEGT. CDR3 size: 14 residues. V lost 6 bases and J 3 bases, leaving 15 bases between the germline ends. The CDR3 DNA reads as TGTGCCAGCAGCTTTCATAGCGGCAACTACGAGCAGTACGTC. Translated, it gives CASSFHSGNYEQYV.

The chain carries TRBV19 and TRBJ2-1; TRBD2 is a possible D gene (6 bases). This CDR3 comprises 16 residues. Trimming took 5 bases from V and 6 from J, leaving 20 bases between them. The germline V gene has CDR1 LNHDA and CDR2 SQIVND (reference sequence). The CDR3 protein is CASSSYSGLGRNEQFF. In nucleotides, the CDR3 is TGTGCCAGTAGTTCTTACTCGGGACTGGGACGCAATGAGCAGTTCTTC.

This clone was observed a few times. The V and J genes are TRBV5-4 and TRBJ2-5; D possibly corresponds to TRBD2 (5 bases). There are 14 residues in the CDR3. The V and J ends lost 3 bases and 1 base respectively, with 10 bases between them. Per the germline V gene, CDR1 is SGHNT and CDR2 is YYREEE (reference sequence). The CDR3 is CASSSAGVQETQYF. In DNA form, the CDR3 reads TGTGCCAGCAGCTCCGCCGGGGTCCAAGAGACCCAGTACTTC.

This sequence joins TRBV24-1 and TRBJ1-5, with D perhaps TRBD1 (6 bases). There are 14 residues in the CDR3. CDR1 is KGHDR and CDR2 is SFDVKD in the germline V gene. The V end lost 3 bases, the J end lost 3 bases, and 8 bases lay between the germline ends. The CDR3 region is CATSDRTDNQPQHF. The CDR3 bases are TGTGCCACCAGTGATCGGACAGACAATCAGCCCCAGCATTTT.

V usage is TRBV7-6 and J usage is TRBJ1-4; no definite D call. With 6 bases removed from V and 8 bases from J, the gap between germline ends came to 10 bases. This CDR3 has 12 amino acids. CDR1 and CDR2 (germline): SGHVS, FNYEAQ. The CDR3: CASSYWREKLFF. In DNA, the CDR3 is TGTGCCAGCAGTTACTGGAGGGAAAAACTGTTTTTT. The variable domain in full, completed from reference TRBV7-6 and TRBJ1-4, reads GAGVSQSPRYKVTKRGQDVALRCDPISGHVSLYWYRQALGQGPEFLTYFNYEAQQDKSGLPNDRFSAERPEGSISTLTIQRTEQRDSAMYRCASSYWREKLFFGSGTQLSVL.

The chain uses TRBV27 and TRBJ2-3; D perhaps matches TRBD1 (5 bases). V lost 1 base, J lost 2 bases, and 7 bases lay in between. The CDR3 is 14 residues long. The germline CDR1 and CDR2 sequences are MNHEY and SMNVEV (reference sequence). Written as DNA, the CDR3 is TGTGCCAGCAGTTTATGGGGCATCACAGATACGCAGTATTTT. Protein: CASSLWGITDTQYF.

The CDR3 nucleotides read TGTGCCAGCAGACAAGGACTAGCGGGAATTCTCAAAGGGGAGCAGTACTTC. It codes for CASRQGLAGILKGEQYF. V usage is TRBV6-4 and J usage is TRBJ2-7; 12 positions agree with TRBD2. The CDR3 runs 17 residues. V trimming: 6 bases; J trimming: 7 bases; junction bases outside the gene matches: 16. CDR1 and CDR2 from the germline V gene are MRHNA and SNTAGT.

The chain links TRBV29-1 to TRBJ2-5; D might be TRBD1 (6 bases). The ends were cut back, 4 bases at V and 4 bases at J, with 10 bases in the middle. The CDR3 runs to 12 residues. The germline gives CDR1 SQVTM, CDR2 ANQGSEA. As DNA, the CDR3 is TGCAGCGTTGTTCAGGGGCCAGAGACCCAGTACTTC. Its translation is CSVVQGPETQYF. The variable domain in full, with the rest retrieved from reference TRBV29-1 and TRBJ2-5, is SAVISQKPSRDICQRGTSLTIQCQVDSQVTMMFWYRQQPGQSLTLIATANQGSEATYESGFVIDKFPISRPNLTFSTLTVSNMSPEDSSIYLCSVVQGPETQYFGPGTRLLVL.

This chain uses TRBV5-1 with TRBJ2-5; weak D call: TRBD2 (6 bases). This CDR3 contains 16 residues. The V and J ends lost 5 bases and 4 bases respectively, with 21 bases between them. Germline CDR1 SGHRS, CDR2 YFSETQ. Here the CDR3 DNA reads TGCGCCAGCAGACTATTAGCGGATATAAGTCCAGAGACCCAGTACTTC. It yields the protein CASRLLADISPETQYF.

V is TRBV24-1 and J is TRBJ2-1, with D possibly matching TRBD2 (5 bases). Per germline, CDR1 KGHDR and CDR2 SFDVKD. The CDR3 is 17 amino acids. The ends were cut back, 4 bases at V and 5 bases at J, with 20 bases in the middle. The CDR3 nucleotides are TGTGCCACCAGTGACGGGTTTACCTCGGGATTGGACAATGAGCAGTTCTTC. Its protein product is CATSDGFTSGLDNEQFF.

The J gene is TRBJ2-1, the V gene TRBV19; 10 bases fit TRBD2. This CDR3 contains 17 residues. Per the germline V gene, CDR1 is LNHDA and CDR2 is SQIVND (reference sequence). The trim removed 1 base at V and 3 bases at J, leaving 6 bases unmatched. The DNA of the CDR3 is TGTGCCAGTAGTATAGTCGGACTAGCGGAGGGCTACAATGAGCAGTTCTTC. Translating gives CASSIVGLAEGYNEQFF.

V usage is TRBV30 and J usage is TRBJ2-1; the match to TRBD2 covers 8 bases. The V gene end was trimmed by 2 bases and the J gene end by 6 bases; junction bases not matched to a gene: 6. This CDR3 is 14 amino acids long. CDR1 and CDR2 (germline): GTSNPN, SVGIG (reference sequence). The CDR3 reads CAWSKREWSNEQFF. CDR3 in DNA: TGTGCCTGGAGTAAGCGGGAGTGGTCCAATGAGCAGTTCTTC.

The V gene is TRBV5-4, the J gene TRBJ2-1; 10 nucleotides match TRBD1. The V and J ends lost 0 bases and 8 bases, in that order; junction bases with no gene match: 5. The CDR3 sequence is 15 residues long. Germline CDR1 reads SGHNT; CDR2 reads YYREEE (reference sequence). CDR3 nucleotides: TGTGCCAGCAGCTTGGGGGACAGGGGAGGCGATGAGCAGTTCTTC. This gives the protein CASSLGDRGGDEQFF.

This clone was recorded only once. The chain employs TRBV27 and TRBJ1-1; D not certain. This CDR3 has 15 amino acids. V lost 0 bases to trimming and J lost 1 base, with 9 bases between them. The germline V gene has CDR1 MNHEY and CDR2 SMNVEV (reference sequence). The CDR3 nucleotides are TGTGCCAGCAGTTTATCCCTTGCAGGGAACACTGAAGCTTTCTTT. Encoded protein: CASSLSLAGNTEAFF.

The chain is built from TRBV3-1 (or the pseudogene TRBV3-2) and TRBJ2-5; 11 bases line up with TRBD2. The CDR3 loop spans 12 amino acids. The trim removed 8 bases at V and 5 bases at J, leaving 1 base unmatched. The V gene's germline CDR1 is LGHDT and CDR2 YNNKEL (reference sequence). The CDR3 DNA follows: TGTGCCAGCTCTAGCGGGAGGGAGACCCAGTACTTC. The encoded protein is CASSSGRETQYF.

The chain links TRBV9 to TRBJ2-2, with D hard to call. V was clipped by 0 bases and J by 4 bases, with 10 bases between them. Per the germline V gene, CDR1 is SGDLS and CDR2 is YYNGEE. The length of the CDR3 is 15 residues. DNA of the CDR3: TGTGCCAGCAGCGTAGTGGAGAAGAGCACCGGGGAGCTGTTTTTT. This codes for CASSVVEKSTGELFF.

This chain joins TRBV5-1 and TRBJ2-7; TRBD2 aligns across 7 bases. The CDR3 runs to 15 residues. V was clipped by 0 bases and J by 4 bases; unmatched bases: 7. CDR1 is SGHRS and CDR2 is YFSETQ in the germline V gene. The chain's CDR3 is CASSLAGGSLYEQYF. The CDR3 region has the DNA TGCGCCAGCAGCTTGGCGGGCGGGAGTCTGTACGAGCAGTACTTC. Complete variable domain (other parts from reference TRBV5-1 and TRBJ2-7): KAGVTQTPRYLIKTRGQQVTLSCSPISGHRSVSWYQQTPGQGLQFLFEYFSETQRNKGNFPGRFSGRQFSNSRSEMNVSTLELGDSALYLCASSLAGGSLYEQYFGPGTRLTVT.

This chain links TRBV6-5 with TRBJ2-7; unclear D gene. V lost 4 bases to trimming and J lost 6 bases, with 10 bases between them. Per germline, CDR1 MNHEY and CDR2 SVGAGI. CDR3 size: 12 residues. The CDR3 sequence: CASSFDGVEQYF. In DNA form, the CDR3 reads TGTGCCAGCAGTTTTGACGGAGTCGAGCAGTACTTC.

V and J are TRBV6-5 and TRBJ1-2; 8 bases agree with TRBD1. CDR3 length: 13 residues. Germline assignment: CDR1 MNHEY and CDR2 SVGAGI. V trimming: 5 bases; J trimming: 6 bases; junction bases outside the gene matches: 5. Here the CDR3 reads CASSTTGGNGYTF. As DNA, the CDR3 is TGTGCCAGCAGTACCACAGGGGGAAATGGCTACACCTTC.